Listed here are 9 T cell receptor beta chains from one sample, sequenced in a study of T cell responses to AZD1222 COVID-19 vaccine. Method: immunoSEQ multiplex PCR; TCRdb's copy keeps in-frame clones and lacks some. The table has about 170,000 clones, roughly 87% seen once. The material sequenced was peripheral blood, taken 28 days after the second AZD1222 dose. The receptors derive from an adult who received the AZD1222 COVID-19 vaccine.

Here the CDR3 reads CASSPRGTREQYF. The CDR3 nucleotides read TGTGCCAGCAGTCCCCGGGGAACCCGCGAGCAGTACTTC. This chain connects TRBV12-3 or TRBV12-4 to TRBJ2-7; a possible D gene is TRBD2 (5 bases). V gave up 5 bases and J gave up 6 bases, with 14 bases separating them. The CDR3 contains 13 residues.

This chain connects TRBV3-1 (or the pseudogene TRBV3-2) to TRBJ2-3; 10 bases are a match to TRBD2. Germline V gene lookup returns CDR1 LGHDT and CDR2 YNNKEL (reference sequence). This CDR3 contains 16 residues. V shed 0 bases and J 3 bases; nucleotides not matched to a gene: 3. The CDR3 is CASSQEERGGTDTQYF. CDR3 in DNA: TGTGCCAGCAGCCAAGAGGAGCGGGGGGGTACAGATACGCAGTATTTT.

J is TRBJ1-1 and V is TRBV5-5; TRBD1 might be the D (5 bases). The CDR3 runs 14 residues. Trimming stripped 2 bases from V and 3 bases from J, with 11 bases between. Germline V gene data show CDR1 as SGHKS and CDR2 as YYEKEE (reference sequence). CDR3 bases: TGTGCCAGCAGCTTCCTGGGGCTGGACACTGAAGCTTTCTTT. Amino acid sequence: CASSFLGLDTEAFF.

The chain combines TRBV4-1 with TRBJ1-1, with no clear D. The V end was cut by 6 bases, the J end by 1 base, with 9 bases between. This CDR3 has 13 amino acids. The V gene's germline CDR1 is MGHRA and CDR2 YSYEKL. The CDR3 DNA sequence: TGCGCCAGCAGAAAACATCGGAACACTGAAGCTTTCTTT. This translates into CASRKHRNTEAFF.

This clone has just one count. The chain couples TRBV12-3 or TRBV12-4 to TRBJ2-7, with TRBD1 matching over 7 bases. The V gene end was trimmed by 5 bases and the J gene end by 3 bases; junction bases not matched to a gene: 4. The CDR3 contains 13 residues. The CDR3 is CASSPRDSYEQYF. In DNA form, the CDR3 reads TGTGCCAGCAGTCCTCGGGACAGCTACGAGCAGTACTTC.

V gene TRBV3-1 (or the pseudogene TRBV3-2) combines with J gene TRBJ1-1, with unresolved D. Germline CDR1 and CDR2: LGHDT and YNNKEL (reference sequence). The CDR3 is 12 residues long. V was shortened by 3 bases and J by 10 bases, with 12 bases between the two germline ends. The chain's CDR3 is CASSQLDGIAFF. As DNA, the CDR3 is TGTGCCAGCAGCCAGCTCGACGGCATAGCTTTCTTT.

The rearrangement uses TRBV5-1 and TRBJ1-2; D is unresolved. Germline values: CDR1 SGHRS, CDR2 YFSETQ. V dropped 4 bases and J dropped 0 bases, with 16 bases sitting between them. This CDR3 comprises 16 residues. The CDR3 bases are TGCGCCAGCAGCACCGATGGGTGGGAGCCTAACTATGGCTACACCTTC. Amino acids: CASSTDGWEPNYGYTF. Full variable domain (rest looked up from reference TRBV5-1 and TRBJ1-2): KAGVTQTPRYLIKTRGQQVTLSCSPISGHRSVSWYQQTPGQGLQFLFEYFSETQRNKGNFPGRFSGRQFSNSRSEMNVSTLELGDSALYLCASSTDGWEPNYGYTFGSGTRLTVV.

In DNA form, the CDR3 reads TGTGCCAGTAGTAGAAGCCCCGGGGGGAACTACGAGCAGTACTTC. Protein sequence: CASSRSPGGNYEQYF. The chain has TRBV19 and TRBJ2-7; 7 bases map to TRBD2. Trimming cost V 4 bases and J 3 bases; bases outside gene matches: 9. The length of the CDR3 is 15 residues. Germline lookup yields CDR1 LNHDA and CDR2 SQIVND (reference sequence).

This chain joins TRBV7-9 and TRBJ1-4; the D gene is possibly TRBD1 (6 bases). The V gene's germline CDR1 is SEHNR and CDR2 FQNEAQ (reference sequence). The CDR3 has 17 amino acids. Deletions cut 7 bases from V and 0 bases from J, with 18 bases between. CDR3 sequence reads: CASTNIQGFATNEKLFF. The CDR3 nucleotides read TGTGCCAGCACCAATATACAGGGATTCGCAACTAATGAAAAACTGTTTTTT.